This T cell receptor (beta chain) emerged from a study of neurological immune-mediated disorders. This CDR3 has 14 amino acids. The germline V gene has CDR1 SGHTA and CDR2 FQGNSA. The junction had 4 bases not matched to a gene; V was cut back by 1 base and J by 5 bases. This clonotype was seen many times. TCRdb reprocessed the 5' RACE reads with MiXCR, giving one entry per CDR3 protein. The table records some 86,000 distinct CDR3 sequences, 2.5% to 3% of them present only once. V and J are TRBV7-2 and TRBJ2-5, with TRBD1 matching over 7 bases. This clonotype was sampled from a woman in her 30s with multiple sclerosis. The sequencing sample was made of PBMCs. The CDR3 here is CASSLEARGETQYF. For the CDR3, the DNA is TGTGCCAGCAGCTTAGAAGCCAGGGGGGAGACCCAGTACTTC.